This TCR beta chain was identified in a study of spatial heterogeneity in lung cancer. General observations from the study: Ubiquitous expanded tumor TCRs showed up in blood more at resection than follow-up.

Germline CDR1 DFQATT, CDR2 SNEGSKA (reference sequence). The CDR3 extends over 13 amino acids. V dropped 2 bases and J dropped 4; count of bases not matched to a gene: 2. This clonotype was picked up a small number of times. Its antigen is not known. Carried by each TCR cDNA molecule was a unique molecular identifier. TCRdb re-derived calls from the 5' RACE reads in MiXCR, one entry per CDR3 protein. The sample has around 89,000 distinct CDR3 sequences, approximately 12% seen once; the top ten hold over 40%. The time point denotes: sample taken at primary tumor resection. The donors comprised 70 to 85 untreated early-stage non-small cell lung cancer patients. The sequenced material consisted of unsorted whole RNA from tumor, nontumor lung or frozen PBMC.

The source is a male donor with early-stage non-small cell lung cancer. The material was PBMCs, obtained at surgery. The V call is TRBV20-1, the J call TRBJ2-7; 10 bases fit TRBD1. The CDR3 DNA sequence: TGCAGTGCTAGAAGACAGGGGGCGTACGAGCAGTACTTC. Translating gives CSARRQGAYEQYF.